This entry features one T cell receptor (beta chain) sequence. The entry originates in a study of T-cell memory formation after mild COVID-19. MiXCR was run by TCRdb on the 5' RACE reads, yielding one entry per CDR3 protein. Of a few hundred thousand distinct CDR3 sequences detected, 8% to 10% appear once; the ten largest clones hold 20% to 25%. The germline gives CDR1 MNHEY, CDR2 SMNVEV (reference sequence). J was trimmed by 6 bases and V by 3 bases; bases with no gene match: 8. The CDR3 runs to 15 residues. The chain carries TRBV27 and TRBJ2-3, with TRBD2 matching over 8 bases. Sequencing was done on a sample of PBMCs or a T cell subset sorted from them (not recorded which). This clonotype originated in a man aged 18 to 29 who had mild COVID-19 (a few samples of this study predate the infection). Cell type and time point are not known. CDR3 protein: CASSLFAGGWDTQYF. The CDR3 DNA reads TGTGCCAGCAGTTTGTTTGCGGGGGGCTGGGATACGCAGTATTTT.